This note documents a single T cell receptor beta chain sequence. Antigen unknown. One end of the junction is discordant with germline, which a read error may explain. The sample comes from a study of blood T cells in healthy people across ages. Study results and limitations: In these data, TCR beta diversity tracked strongly with naive T cell percentage. Shifts in expanded clonotypes may have been confounded by donor CMV status, which was unknown.

This CDR3 is built from 15 residues. The germline CDR1 and CDR2 sequences are LGHNA and YSLEER. The authors ran a second PCR of about 7 to 11 cycles using a sample-barcoded 5' primer and a J-beta primer mix. Via MiXCR, TCRdb re-called the 5' RACE reads, giving one row per CDR3 protein. The sample shows about 1.5 million distinct CDR3 sequences, 40% to 45% of them seen only once. The chain recombines TRBV4-3 with TRBJ2-5, with D perhaps TRBD2 (7 bases). The DNA end is more similar to TRBJ2-7, so the J call may be wrong. The TCR sequence derives from a woman aged 18-35 years in good health. Material for sequencing was blood. CDR3 residues: CASNQDRGAPYEQYF. CDR3 in DNA: TGCGCCAGCAACCAAGATCGGGGGGCACCCTACGAGCAGTACTTC.